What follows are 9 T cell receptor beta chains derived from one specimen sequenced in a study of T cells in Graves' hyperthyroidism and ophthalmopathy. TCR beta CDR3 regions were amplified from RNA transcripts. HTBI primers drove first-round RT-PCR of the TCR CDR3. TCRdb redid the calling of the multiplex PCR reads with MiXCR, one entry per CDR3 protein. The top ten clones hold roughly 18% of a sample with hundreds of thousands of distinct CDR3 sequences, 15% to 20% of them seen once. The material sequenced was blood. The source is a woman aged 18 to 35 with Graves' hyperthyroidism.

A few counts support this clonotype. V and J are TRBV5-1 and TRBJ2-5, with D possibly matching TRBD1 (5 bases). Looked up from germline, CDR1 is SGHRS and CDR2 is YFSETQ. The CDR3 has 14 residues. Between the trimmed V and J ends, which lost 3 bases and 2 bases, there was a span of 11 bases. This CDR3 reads CASSSDSRQETQYF. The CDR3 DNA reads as TGCGCCAGCAGCTCTGACAGTAGGCAAGAGACCCAGTACTTC.

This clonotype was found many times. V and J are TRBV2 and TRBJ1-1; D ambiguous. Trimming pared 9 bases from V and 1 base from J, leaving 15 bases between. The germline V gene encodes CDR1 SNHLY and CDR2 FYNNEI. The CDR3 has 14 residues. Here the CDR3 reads CARRGLAGNTEAFF. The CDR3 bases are TGTGCCAGGCGGGGTTTGGCGGGGAACACTGAAGCTTTCTTT.

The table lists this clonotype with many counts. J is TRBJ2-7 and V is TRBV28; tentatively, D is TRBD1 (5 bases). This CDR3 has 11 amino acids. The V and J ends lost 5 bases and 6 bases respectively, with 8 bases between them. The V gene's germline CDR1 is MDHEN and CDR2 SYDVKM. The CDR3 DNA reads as TGTGCCAGCAGTCAGGGCCTCGAGCAGTACTTC. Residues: CASSQGLEQYF.

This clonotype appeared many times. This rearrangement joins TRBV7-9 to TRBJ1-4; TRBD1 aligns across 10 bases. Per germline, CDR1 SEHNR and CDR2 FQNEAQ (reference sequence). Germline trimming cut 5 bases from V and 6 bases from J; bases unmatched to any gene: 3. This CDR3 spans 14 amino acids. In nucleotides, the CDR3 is TGTGCCAGCAGCCCCGGGACAGGGGATGAAAAACTGTTTTTT. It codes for CASSPGTGDEKLFF.

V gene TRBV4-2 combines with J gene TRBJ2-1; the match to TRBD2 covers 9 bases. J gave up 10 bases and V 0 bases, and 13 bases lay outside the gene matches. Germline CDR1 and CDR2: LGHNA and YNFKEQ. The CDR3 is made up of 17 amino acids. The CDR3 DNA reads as TGTGCCAGCAGCCAAGATGCTGGCGGTAGCGGGAGAGACGAGCAGTTCTTC. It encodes CASSQDAGGSGRDEQFF.

The CDR3 loop is CATFYGVSNQPQHF. DNA for the CDR3: TGTGCCACCTTCTATGGGGTAAGCAATCAGCCCCAGCATTTT. The V gene is TRBV18, the J gene TRBJ1-5; the D is unclear. Germline CDR1 reads KGHSH; CDR2 reads LQKENI. V was trimmed by 10 bases and J by 1 base, leaving 14 bases between them. The CDR3 runs to 14 residues.

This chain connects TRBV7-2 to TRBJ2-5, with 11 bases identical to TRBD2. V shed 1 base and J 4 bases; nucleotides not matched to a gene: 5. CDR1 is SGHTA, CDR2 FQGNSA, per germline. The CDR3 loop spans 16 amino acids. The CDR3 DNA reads TGTGCCAGCAGCTTAGATAGCGGGAGGGCCGGAGAGACCCAGTACTTC. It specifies CASSLDSGRAGETQYF. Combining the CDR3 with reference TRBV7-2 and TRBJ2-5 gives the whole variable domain GAGVSQSPSNKVTEKGKDVELRCDPISGHTALYWYRQSLGQGLEFLIYFQGNSAPDKSGLPSDRFSAERTGGSVSTLTIQRTQQEDSAVYLCASSLDSGRAGETQYFGPGTRLLVL.

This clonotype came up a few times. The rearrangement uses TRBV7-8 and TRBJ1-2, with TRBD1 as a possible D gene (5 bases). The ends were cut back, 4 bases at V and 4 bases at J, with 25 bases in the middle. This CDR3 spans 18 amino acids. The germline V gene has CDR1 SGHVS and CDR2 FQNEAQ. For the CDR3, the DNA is TGTGCCAGCAGCTCAGGGCTTGCGGGGCGCAAGGACCTCTATGGCTACACCTTC. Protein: CASSSGLAGRKDLYGYTF.

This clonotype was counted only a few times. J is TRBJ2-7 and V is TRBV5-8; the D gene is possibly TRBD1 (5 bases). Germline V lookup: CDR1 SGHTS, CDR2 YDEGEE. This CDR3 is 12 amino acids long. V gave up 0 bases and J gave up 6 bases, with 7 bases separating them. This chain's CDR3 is CASSLGQSEQYF. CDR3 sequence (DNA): TGTGCCAGCAGCTTGGGACAGAGCGAGCAGTACTTC.